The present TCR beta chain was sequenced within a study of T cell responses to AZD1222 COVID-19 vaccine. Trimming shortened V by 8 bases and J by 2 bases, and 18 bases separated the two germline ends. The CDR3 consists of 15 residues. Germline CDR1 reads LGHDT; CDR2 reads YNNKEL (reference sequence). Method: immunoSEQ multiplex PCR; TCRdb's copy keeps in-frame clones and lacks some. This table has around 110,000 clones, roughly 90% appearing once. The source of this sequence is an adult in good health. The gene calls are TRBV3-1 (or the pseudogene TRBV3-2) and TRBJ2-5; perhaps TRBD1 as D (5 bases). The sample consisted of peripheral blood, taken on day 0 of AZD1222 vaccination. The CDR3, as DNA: TGTGCCAGCGCCCGACACAGGCAAGAACAAGAGACCCAGTACTTC. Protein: CASARHRQEQETQYF.